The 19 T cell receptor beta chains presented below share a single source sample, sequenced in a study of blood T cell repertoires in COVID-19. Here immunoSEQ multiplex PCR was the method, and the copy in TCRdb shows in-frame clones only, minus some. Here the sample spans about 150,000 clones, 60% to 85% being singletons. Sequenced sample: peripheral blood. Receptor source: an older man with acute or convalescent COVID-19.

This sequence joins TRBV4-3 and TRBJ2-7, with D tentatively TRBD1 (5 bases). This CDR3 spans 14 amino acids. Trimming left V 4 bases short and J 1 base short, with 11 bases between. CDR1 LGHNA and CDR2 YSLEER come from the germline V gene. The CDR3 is CASSPTQDSYEQYF. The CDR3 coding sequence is TGCGCCAGCAGCCCAACACAGGATTCCTACGAGCAGTACTTC.

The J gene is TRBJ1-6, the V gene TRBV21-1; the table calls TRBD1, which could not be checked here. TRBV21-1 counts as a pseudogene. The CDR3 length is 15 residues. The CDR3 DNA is TGTGCCAGCAGCAGCTGGGACAGGGTCGATTCACCCCTCCACTTT. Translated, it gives CASSSWDRVDSPLHF.

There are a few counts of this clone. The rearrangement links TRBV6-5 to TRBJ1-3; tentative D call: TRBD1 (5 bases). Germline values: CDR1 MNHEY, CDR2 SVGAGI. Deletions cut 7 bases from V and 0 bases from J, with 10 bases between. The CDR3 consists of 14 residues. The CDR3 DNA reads TGTGCCAGCAATCTGGGGGGCTCTGGAAACACCATATATTTT. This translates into CASNLGGSGNTIYF.

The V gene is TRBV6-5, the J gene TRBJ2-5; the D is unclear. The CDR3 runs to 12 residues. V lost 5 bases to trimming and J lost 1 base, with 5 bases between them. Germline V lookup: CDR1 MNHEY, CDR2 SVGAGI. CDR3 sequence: CASSHSQETQYF. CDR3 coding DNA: TGTGCCAGCAGTCATAGCCAAGAGACCCAGTACTTC.

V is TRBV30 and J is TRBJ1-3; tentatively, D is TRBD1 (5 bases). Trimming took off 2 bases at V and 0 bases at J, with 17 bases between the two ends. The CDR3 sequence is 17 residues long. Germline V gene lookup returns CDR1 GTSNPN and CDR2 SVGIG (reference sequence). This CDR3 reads CAWSLRRDFSSGNTIYF. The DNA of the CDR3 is TGTGCCTGGAGTTTGCGACGGGACTTTAGCTCTGGAAACACCATATATTTT.

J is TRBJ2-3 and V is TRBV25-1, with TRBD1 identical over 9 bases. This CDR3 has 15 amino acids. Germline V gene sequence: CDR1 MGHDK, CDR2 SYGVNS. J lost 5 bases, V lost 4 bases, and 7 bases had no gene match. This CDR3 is CASSANRQGGDTQYF. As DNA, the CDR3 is TGTGCCAGCAGTGCCAACCGACAGGGGGGAGATACGCAGTATTTT.

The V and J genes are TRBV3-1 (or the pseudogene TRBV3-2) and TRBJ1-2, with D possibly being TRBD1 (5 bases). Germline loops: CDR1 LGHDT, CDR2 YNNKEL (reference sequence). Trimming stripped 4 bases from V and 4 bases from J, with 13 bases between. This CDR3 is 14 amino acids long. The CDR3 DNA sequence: TGTGCCAGCAGCCCGACAGATTTCTTCTATGGCTACACCTTC. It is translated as CASSPTDFFYGYTF.

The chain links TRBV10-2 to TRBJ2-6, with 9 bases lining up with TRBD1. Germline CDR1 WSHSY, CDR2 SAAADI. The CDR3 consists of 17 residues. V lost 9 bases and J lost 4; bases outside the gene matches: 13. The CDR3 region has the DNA TGCGCCAGTACCTCCGGGACAGGGTCACAGGGGGCCAACGTCCTGACTTTC. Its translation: CASTSGTGSQGANVLTF.

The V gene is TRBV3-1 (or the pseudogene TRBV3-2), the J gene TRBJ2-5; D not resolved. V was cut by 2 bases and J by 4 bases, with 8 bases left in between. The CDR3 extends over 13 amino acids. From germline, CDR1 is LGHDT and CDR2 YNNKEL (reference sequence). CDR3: CASSQTRVETQYF. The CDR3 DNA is TGTGCCAGCAGCCAAACCCGCGTAGAGACCCAGTACTTC.

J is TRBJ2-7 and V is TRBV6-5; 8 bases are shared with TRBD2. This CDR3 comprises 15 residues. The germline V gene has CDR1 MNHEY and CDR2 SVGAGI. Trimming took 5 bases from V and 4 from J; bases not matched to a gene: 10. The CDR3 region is CASSPSAGGAYEQYF. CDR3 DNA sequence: TGTGCCAGCAGTCCTTCTGCGGGGGGAGCGTACGAGCAGTACTTC.

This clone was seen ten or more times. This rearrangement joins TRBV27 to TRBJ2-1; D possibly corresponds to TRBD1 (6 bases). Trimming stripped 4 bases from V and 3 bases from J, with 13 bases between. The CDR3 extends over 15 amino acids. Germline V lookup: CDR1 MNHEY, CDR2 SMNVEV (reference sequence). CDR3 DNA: TGTGCCAGCAGTTCCTTGGACAGCCTCTACAATGAGCAGTTCTTC. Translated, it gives CASSSLDSLYNEQFF.

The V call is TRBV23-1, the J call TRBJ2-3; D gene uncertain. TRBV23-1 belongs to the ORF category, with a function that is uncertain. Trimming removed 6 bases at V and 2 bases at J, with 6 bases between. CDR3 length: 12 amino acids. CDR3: CASSLVTDTQYF. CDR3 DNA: TGCGCCAGCAGCCTAGTCACAGATACGCAGTATTTT.

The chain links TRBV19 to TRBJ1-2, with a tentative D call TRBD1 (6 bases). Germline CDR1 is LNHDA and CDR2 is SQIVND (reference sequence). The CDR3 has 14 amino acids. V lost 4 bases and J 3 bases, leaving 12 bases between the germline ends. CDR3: CASSTEQGYYGYTF. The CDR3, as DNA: TGTGCCAGTAGTACCGAACAGGGATACTATGGCTACACCTTC.

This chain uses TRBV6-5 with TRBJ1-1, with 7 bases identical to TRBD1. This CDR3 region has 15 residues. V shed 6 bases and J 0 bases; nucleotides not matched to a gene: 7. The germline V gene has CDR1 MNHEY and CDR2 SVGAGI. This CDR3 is CASRQQGKLNTEAFF. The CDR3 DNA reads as TGTGCCAGCAGACAACAGGGGAAACTGAACACTGAAGCTTTCTTT.

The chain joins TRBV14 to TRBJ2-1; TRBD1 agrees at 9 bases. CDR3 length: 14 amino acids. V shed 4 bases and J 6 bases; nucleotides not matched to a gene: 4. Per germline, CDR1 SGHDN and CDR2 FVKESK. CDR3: CASSRDRVPNEQFF. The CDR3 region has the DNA TGTGCCAGCAGCCGGGACAGGGTCCCCAATGAGCAGTTCTTC.

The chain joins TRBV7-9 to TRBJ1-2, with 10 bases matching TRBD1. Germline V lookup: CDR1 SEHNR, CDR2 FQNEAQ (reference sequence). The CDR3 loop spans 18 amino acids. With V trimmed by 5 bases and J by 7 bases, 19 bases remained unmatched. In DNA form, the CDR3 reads TGTGCCAGCAGCCTCATCCCGGGACAGGGGTCACGGTGGGCTGGCTACACCTTC. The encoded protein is CASSLIPGQGSRWAGYTF.

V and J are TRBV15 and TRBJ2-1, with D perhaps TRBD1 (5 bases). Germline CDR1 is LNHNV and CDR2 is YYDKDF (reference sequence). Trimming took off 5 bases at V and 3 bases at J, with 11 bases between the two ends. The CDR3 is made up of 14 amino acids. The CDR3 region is CATSVDRVYNEQFF. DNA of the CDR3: TGTGCCACCAGCGTAGACAGAGTCTACAATGAGCAGTTCTTC.

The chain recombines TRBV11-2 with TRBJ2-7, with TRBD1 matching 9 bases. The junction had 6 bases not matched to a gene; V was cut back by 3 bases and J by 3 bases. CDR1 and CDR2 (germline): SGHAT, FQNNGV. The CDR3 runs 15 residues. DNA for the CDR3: TGTGCCAGCAGCTTCAACCCGGGACAGGGCTACGAGCAGTACTTC. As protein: CASSFNPGQGYEQYF.

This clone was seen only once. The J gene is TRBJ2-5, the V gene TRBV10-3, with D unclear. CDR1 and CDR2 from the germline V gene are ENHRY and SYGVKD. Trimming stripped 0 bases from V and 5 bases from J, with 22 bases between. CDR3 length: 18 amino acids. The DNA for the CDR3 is TGTGCCATCAGTGAGTCGAAGCCCACAGCTACCTCCCCGGAGACCCAGTACTTC. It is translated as CAISESKPTATSPETQYF.